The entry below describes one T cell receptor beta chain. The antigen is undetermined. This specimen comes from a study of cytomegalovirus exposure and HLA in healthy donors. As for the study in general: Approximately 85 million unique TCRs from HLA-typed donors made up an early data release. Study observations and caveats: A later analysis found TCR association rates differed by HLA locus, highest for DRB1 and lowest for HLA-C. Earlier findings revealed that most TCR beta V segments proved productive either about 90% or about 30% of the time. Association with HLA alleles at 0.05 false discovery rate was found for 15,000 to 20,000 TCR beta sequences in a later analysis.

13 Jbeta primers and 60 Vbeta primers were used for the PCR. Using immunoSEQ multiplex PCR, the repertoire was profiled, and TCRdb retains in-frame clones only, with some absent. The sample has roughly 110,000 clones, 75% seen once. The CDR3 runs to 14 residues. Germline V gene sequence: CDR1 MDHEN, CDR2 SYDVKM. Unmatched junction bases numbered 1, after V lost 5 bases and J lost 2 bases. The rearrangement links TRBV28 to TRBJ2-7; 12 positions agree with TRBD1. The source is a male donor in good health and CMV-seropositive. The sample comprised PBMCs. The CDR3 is CASSGDRGPYEQYF. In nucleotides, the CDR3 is TGTGCCAGCAGTGGGGACAGGGGGCCCTACGAGCAGTACTTC.